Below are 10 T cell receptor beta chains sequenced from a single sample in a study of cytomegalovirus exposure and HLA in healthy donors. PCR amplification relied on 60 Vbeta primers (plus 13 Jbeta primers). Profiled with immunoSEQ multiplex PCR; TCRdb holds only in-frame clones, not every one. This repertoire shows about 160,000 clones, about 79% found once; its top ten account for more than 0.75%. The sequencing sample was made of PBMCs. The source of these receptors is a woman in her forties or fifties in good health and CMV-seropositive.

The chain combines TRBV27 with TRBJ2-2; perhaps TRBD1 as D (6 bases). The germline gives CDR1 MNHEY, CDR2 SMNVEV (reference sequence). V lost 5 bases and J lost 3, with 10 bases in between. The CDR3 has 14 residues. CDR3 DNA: TGTGCCAGCAGTAAGCAGGGGCACACCGGGGAGCTGTTTTTT. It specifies CASSKQGHTGELFF.

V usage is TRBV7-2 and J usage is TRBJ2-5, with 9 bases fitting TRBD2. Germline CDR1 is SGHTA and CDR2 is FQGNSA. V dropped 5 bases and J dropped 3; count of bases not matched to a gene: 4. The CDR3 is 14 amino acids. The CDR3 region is CASSKSGGKETQYF. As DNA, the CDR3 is TGTGCCAGCAGCAAAAGCGGGGGGAAAGAGACCCAGTACTTC.

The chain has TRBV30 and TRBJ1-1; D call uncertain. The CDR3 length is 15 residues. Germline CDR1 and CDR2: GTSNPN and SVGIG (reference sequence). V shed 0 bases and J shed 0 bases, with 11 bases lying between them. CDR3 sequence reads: CAWSVGWAMNTEAFF. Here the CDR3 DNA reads TGTGCCTGGAGTGTTGGTTGGGCCATGAACACTGAAGCTTTCTTT.

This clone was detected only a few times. CDR3 coding DNA: TGTGCCAGCAGTTCGCCCCCCGGTACTGAAGCTTTCTTT. Translation gives CASSSPPGTEAFF. The J gene is TRBJ1-1, the V gene TRBV28; D not certain. Looked up from germline, CDR1 is MDHEN and CDR2 is SYDVKM. Trimming removed 4 bases from V and 5 bases from J, with 11 bases in between. The CDR3 sequence is 13 residues long.

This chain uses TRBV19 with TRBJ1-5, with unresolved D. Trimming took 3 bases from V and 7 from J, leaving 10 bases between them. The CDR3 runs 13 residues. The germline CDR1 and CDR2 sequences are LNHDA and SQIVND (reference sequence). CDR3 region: CASSMGGRQPQHF. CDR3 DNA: TGTGCCAGTAGTATGGGAGGACGGCAGCCCCAGCATTTT. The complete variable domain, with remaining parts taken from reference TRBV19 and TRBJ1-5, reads DGGITQSPKYLFRKEGQNVTLSCEQNLNHDAMYWYRQDPGQGLRLIYYSQIVNDFQKGDIAEGYSVSREKKESFPLTVTSAQKNPTAFYLCASSMGGRQPQHFGDGTRLSIL.

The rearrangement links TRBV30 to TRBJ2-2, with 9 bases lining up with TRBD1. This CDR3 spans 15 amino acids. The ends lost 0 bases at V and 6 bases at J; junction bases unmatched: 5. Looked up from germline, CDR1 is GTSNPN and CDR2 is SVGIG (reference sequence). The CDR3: CAWSVHRTGAGELFF. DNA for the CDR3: TGTGCCTGGAGTGTACACAGGACAGGGGCCGGGGAGCTGTTTTTT.

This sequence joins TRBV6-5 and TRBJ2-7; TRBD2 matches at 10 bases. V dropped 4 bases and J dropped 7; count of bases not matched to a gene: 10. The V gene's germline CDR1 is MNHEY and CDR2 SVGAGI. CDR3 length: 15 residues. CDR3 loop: CASSSPSGGLGEQYF. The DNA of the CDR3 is TGTGCCAGCAGTTCCCCTAGCGGGGGTTTGGGAGAGCAGTACTTC.

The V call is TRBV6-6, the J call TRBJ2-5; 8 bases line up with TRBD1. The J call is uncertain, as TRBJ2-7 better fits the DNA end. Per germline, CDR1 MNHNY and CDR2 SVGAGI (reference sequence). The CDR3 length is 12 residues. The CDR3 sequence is CAATGGSYEQYF. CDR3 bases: TGTGCCGCCACAGGGGGCTCCTACGAGCAGTACTTC.

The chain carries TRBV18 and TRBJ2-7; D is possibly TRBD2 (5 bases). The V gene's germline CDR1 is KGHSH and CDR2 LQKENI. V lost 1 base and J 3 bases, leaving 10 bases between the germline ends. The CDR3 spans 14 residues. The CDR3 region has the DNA TGTGCCAGCTCACCACAAGGAGAGGGCTACGAGCAGTACTTC. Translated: CASSPQGEGYEQYF.

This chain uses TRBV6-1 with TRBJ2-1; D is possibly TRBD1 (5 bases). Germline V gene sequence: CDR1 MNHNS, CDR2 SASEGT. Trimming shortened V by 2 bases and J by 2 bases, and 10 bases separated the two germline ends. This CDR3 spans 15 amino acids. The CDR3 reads CASSEQGQTYNEQFF. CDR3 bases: TGTGCCAGCAGTGAACAGGGTCAAACCTACAATGAGCAGTTCTTC.